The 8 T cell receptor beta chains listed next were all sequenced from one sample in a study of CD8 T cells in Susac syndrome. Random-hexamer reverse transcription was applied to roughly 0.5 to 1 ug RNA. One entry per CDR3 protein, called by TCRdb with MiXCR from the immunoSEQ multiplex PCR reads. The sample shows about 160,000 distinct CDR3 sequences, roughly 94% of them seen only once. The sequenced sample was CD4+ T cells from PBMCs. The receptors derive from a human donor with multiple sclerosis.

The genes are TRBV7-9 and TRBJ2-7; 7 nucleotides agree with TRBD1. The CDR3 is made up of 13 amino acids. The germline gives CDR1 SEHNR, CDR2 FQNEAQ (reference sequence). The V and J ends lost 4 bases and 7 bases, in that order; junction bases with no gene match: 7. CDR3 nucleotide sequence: TGTGCCAGCAGCTCTGGACAGGCCCGGGAGCAGTACTTC. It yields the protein CASSSGQAREQYF. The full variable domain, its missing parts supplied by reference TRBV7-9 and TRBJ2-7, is DTGVSQNPRHKITKRGQNVTFRCDPISEHNRLYWYRQTLGQGPEFLTYFQNEAQLEKSRLLSDRFSAERPKGSFSTLEIQRTEQGDSAMYLCASSSGQAREQYFGPGTRLTVT.

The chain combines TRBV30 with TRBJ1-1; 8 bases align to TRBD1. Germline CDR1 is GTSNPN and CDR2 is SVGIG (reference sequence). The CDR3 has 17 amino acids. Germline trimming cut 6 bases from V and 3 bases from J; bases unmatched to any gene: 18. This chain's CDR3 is CACRSDTGGRVYTEAFF. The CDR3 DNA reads TGTGCCTGCCGATCTGATACAGGGGGTAGAGTCTACACTGAAGCTTTCTTT.

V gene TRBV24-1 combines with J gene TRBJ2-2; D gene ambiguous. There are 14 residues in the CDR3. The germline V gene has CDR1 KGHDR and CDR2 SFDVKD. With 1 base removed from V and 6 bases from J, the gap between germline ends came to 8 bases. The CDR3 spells CATSDFIAPGELFF. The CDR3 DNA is TGTGCCACCAGTGATTTTATTGCCCCCGGGGAGCTGTTTTTT.

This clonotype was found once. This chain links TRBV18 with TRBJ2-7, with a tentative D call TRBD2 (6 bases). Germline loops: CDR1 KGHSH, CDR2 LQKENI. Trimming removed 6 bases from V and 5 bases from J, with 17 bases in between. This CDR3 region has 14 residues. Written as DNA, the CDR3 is TGTGCCAGCTCCTCAAATACGGGAGAAAACGAGCAGTACTTC. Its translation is CASSSNTGENEQYF.

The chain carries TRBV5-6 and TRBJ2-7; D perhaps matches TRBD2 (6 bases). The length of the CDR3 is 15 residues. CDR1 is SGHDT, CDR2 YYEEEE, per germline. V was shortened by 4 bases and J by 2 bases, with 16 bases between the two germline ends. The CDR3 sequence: CASSGGREAPYEQYF. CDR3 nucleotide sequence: TGTGCCAGCAGCGGGGGTAGGGAGGCGCCCTACGAGCAGTACTTC.

The CDR3 sequence: CASRRLAGTYEQYF. CDR3 in DNA: TGTGCCAGCAGAAGACTAGCGGGGACCTACGAGCAGTACTTC. The rearrangement uses TRBV2 and TRBJ2-7; TRBD2 matches 11 bases. The V gene end was trimmed by 6 bases and the J gene end by 2 bases; junction bases not matched to a gene: 3. Germline V gene sequence: CDR1 SNHLY, CDR2 FYNNEI. The CDR3 covers 14 residues.

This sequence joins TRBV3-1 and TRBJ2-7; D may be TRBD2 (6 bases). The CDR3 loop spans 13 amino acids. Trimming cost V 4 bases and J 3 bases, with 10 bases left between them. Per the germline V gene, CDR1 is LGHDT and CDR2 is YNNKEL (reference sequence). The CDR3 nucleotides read TGTGCCAGCAGCCGATTGGGGGGCTACGAGCAGTACTTC. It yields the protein CASSRLGGYEQYF.

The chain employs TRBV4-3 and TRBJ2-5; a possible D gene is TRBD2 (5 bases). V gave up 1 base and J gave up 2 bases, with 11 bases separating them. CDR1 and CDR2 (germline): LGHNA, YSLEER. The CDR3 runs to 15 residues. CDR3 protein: CASSQAYRGQETQYF. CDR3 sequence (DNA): TGCGCCAGCAGCCAAGCTTATCGCGGGCAAGAGACCCAGTACTTC.